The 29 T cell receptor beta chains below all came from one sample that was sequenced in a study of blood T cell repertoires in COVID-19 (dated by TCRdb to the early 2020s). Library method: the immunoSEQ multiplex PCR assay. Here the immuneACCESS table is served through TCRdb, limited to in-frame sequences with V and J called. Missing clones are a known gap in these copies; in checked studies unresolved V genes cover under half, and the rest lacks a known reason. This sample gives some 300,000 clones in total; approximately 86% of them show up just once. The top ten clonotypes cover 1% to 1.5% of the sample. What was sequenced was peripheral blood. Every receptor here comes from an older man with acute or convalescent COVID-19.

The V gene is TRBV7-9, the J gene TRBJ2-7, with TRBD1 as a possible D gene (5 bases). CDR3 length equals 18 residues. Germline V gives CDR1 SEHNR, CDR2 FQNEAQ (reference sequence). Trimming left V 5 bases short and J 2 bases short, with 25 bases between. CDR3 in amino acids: CASSPLDSHLNPPYEQYF. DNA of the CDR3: TGTGCCAGCAGCCCTCTAGACAGTCATTTAAACCCTCCCTACGAGCAGTACTTC.

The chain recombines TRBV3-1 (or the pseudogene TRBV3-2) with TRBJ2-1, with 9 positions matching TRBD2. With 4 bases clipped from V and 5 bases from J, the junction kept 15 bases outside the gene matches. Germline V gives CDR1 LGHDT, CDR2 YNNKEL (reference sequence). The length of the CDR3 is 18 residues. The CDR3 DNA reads TGTGCCAGCAGCCCCTTTTCAAACCCGGGACTAGCCAACAATGAGCAGTTCTTC. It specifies CASSPFSNPGLANNEQFF.

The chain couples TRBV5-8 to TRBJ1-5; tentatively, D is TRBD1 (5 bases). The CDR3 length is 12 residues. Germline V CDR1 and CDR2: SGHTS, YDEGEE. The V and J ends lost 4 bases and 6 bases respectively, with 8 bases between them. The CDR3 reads CASSDDSQPQHF. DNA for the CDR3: TGTGCCAGCAGCGATGACAGTCAGCCCCAGCATTTT. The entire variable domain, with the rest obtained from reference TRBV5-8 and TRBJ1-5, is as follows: EAGVTQSPTHLIKTRGQQATLRCSPISGHTSVYWYQQALGLGLQFLLWYDEGEERNRGNFPPRFSGRQFPNYSSELNVNALELEDSALYLCASSDDSQPQHFGDGTRLSIL.

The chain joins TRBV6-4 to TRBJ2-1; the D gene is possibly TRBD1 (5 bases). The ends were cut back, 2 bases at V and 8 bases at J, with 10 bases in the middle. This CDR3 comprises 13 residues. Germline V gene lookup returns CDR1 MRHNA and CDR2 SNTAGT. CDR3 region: CASSDRGSDEQFF. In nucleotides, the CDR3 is TGTGCCAGCAGTGACAGGGGCTCGGATGAGCAGTTCTTC.

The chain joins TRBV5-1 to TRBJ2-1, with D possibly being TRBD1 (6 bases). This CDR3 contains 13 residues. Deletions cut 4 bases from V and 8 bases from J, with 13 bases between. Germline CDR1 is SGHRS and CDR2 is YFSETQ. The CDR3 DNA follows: TGCGCCAGCAGCACAGGACAGTCCGATGAGCAGTTCTTC. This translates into CASSTGQSDEQFF.

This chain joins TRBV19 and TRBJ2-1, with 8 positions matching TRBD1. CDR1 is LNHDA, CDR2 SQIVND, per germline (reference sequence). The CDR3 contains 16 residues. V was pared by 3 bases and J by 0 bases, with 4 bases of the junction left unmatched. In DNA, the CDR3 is TGTGCCAGTAGTATCGGGACAGGTAGCTCCTACAATGAGCAGTTCTTC. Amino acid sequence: CASSIGTGSSYNEQFF.

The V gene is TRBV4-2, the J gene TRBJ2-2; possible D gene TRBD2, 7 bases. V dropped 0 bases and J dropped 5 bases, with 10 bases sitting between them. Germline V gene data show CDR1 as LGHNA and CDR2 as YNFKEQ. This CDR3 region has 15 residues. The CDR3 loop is CASSQEGGQTGELFF. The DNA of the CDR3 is TGTGCCAGCAGCCAAGAGGGGGGGCAGACCGGGGAGCTGTTTTTT.

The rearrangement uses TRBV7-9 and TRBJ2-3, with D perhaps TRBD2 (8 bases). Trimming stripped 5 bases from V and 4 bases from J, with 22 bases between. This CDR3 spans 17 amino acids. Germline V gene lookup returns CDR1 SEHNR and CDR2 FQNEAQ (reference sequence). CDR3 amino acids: CASSPQGVAGRSDTQYF. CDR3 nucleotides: TGTGCCAGCAGCCCGCAGGGGGTAGCGGGGAGATCAGATACGCAGTATTTT.

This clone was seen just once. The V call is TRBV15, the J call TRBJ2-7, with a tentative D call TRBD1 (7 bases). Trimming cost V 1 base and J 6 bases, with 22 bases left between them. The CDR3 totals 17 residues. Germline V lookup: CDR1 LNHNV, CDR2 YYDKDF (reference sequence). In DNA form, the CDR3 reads TGTGCCACCAGCAGAGGGAGGGGGCGCTGGGAAATGTCCGAGCAGTACTTC. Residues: CATSRGRGRWEMSEQYF.

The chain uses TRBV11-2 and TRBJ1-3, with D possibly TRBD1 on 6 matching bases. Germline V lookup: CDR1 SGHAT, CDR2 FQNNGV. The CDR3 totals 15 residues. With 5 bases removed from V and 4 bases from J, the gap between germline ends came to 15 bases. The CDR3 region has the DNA TGTGCCAGCAGCCTCACCGGGACAAGAGGAAACACCATATATTTT. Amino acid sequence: CASSLTGTRGNTIYF.

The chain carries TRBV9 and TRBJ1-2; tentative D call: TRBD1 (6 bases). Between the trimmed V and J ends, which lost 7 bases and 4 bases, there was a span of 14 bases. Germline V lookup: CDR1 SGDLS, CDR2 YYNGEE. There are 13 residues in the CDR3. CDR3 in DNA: TGTGCCAGCCGGATACAGGGTTCCTATGGCTACACCTTC. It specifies CASRIQGSYGYTF.

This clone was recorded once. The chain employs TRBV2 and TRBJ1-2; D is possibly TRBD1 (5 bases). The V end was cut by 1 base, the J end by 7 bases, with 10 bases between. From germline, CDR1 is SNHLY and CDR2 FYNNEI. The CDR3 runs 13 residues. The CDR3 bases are TGTGCCAGCAGTGAAGTTGGCGGGGGTGGCTACACCTTC. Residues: CASSEVGGGGYTF.

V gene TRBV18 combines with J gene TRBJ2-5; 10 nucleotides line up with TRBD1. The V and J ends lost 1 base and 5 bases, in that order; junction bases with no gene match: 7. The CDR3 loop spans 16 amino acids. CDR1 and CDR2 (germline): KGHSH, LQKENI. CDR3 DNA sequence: TGTGCCAGCTCACCACTCCACGGGACAGGGGATGAGACCCAGTACTTC. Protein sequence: CASSPLHGTGDETQYF.

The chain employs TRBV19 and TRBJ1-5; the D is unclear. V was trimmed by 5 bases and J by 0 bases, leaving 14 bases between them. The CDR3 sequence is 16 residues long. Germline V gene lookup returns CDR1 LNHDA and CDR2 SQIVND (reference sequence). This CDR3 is CASSPLGGFSNQPQHF. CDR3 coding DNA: TGTGCCAGTAGTCCCCTCGGAGGGTTTAGCAATCAGCCCCAGCATTTT.

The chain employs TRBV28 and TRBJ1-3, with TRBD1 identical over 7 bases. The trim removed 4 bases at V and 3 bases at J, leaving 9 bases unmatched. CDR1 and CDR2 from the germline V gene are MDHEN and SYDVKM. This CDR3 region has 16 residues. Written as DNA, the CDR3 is TGTGCCAGCAGTTCCACAGGGGTTGGTTTTGGAAACACCATATATTTT. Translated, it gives CASSSTGVGFGNTIYF.

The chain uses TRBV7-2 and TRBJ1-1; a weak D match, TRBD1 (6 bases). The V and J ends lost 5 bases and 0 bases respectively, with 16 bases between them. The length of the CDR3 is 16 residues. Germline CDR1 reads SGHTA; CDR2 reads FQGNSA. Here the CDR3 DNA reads TGTGCCAGCAGCCCCAGACAGGTAGAACTGAACACTGAAGCTTTCTTT. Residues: CASSPRQVELNTEAFF.

CDR3 loop: CASSWATNEKLFF. The CDR3 region has the DNA TGTGCCAGTAGCTGGGCGACTAATGAAAAACTGTTTTTT. This chain joins TRBV19 and TRBJ1-4; D is unresolved. The CDR3 contains 13 residues. V was pared by 6 bases and J by 2 bases, with 7 bases between. Germline CDR1 LNHDA, CDR2 SQIVND (reference sequence).

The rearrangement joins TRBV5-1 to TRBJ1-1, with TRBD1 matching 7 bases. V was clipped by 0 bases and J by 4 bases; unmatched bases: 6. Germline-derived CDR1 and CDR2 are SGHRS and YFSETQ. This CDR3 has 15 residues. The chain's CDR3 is CASSLVGDSSTEAFF. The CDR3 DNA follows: TGCGCCAGCAGCTTGGTGGGGGACAGTAGCACTGAAGCTTTCTTT.

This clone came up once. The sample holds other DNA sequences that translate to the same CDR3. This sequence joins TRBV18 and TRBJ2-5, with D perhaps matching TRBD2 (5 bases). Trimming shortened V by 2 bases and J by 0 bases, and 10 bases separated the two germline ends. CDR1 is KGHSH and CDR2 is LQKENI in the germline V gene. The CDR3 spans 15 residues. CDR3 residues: CASSPGHGNQETQYF. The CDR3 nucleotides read TGTGCCAGCTCACCAGGGCACGGGAACCAAGAGACCCAGTACTTC.

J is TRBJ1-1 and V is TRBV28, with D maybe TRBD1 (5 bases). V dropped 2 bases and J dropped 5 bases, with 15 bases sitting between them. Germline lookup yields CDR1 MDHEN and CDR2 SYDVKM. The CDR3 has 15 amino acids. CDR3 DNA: TGTGCCAGCAGTTTAAGTGGGGGGGACGTTACTGAAGCTTTCTTT. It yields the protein CASSLSGGDVTEAFF.

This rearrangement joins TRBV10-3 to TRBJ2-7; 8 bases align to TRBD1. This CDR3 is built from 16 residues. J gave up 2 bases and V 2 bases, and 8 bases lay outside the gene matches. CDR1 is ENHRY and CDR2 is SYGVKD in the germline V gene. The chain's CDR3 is CAISEGDRTPPYEQYF. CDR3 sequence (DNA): TGTGCCATCAGTGAGGGGGACAGGACTCCGCCCTACGAGCAGTACTTC.

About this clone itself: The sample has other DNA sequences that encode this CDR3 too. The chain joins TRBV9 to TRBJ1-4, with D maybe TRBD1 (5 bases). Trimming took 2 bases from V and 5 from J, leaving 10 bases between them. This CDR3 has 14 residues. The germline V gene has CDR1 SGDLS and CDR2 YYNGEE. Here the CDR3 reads CASSVGQGNEKLFF. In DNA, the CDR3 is TGTGCCAGCAGCGTTGGGCAGGGAAATGAAAAACTGTTTTTT.

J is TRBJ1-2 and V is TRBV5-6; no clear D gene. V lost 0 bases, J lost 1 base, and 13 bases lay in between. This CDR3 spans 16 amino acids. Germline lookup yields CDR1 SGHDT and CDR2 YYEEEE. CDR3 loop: CASSLVLTNINYGYTF. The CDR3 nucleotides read TGTGCCAGCAGCTTGGTGCTAACTAACATTAACTATGGCTACACCTTC.

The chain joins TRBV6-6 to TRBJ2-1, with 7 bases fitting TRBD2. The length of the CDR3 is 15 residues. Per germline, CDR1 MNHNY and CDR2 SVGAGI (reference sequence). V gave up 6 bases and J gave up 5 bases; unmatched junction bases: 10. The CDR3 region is CASSTRAGVDNEQFF. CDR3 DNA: TGTGCCAGCAGCACCAGGGCGGGGGTCGACAATGAGCAGTTCTTC.

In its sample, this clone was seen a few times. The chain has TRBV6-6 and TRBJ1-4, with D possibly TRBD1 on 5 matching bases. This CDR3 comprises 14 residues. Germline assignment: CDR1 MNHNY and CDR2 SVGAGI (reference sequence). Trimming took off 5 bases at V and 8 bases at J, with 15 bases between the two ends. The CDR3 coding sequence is TGTGCCAGCAGTCCGCGGGACCTGGGGGAAAAACTGTTTTTT. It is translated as CASSPRDLGEKLFF.

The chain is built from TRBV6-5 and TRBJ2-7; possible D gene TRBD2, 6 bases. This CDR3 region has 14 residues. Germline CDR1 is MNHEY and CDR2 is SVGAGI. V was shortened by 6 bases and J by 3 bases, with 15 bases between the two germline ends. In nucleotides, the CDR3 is TGTGCCAGCAGGGGGACTCTCCCACTCTACGAGCAGTACTTC. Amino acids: CASRGTLPLYEQYF.

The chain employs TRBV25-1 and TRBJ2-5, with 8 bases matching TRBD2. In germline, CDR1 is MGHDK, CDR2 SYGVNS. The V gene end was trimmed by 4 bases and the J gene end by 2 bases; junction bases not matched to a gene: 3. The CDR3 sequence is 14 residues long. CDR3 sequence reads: CASSALADQETQYF. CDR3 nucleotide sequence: TGTGCCAGCAGTGCACTAGCGGATCAAGAGACCCAGTACTTC.

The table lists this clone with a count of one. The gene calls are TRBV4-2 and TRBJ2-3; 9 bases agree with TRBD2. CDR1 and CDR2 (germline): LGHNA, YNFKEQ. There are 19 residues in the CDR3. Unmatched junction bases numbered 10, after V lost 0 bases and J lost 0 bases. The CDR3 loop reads CASSQDVVAGALSTDTQYF. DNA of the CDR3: TGTGCCAGCAGCCAAGATGTGGTAGCGGGGGCCCTAAGCACAGATACGCAGTATTTT.

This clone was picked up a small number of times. CDR3 protein: CASSGGGLASGEQYF. The CDR3 bases are TGTGCCAGCAGCGGTGGGGGACTAGCCTCCGGCGAGCAGTACTTC. The chain combines TRBV5-5 with TRBJ2-7; TRBD2 matches at 9 bases. The CDR3 is 15 amino acids. V was clipped by 4 bases and J by 6 bases; unmatched bases: 11. CDR1 SGHKS and CDR2 YYEKEE come from the germline V gene (reference sequence).